The sequence of this T cell receptor beta chain was determined in a study of T cell repertoires in aging, cancer and after chemotherapy. Overall study: Six age groups, ranging from 30 or younger to 70 or older, included the donors.

Peripheral blood genomic DNA, not sorted cells or RNA, was the template. This CDR3 is 14 amino acids long. V lost 3 bases and J lost 7, with 15 bases in between. The germline V gene has CDR1 SGHTA and CDR2 FQGNSA. Multiplex touch-down PCR with TRB-A/B primers amplified rearranged V-D-J TRB sequences. Each CDR3 protein gets one entry after TCRdb re-called the multiplex PCR reads with MiXCR. The sample holds some 7,900 distinct CDR3 sequences, 32% seen once. Broader study findings: In each cancer cohort, median generation probability increased across chemotherapy, suggesting thymic output rebounded. Age-matched healthy donors had significantly more diverse, less clonal blood TCR repertoires than untreated cancer patients. In healthy donors, age-related TCR diversity loss mainly reflected lost richness.

About this clonotype itself: Its matching antigen is unknown.

Sequenced sample: blood. The V gene is TRBV7-2, the J gene TRBJ1-2; the D gene is possibly TRBD1 (5 bases). This TCR derives from a human donor in good health. As DNA, the CDR3 is TGTGCCAGCAGCTTGGCCCAGGGTAGTCTTGGCTACACCTTC. Translated, it gives CASSLAQGSLGYTF. The variable domain in full, with the rest retrieved from reference TRBV7-2 and TRBJ1-2, is GAGVSQSPSNKVTEKGKDVELRCDPISGHTALYWYRQSLGQGLEFLIYFQGNSAPDKSGLPSDRFSAERTGGSVSTLTIQRTQQEDSAVYLCASSLAQGSLGYTFGSGTRLTVV.